Included here is one T cell receptor beta chain sequence, with context. cDNA synthesis used the whole RNA isolate, giving expressed TCRB sequences. The repertoire was sequenced with immunoSEQ multiplex PCR; TCRdb's copy has only in-frame clones and lacks some. This table has about 620,000 clones, about a sixth appearing once. This entry comes from a study of beta chain features in type 1 diabetes. Trimming at V came to 3 bases and at J to 4 bases, leaving 5 bases not matched to a gene. Per the germline V gene, CDR1 is MGHDK and CDR2 is SYGVNS. The CDR3 loop spans 15 amino acids. This clonotype was sampled from a man younger than 30 in good health. The chain combines TRBV25-1 with TRBJ2-1; 8 bases agree with TRBD1. Sample: naive CD4+ T cells from blood. CDR3 nucleotides: TGTGCCAGCAGTGAGACGACAGGGGCTTACAATGAGCAGTTCTTC. Protein product: CASSETTGAYNEQFF. Looking up the rest from reference TRBV25-1 and TRBJ2-1 gives the full variable domain: EADIYQTPRYLVIGTGKKITLECSQTMGHDKMYWYQQDPGMELHLIHYSYGVNSTEKGDLSSESTVSRIRTEHFPLTLESARPSHTSQYLCASSETTGAYNEQFFGPGTRLTVL.